This TCR beta chain was retrieved from a study of cytomegalovirus exposure and HLA in healthy donors (dated 2017 in TCRdb). General notes on the study: The 670 or so repertoires of the first cohort and the roughly 110 validation repertoires were produced on the same platform, according to a later analysis. The study aimed to test whether signatures of past pathogen exposure could be identified by cataloging public T cell receptors. In addition to the first cohort of approximately 650 subjects, a separate validation cohort of about 120 different subjects was used. High-throughput TCR immunosequencing, statistical association of individual TCRs with disease status, and machine learning were combined to predict cytomegalovirus infection status. Summary of the overall study and its limitations: A later analysis found that TCRs clustered in the first cohort also tended to co-occur in the 130 or so validation repertoires, with 90% to 95% of cluster scores above 0. In vitro tests confirmed that three of the cytomegalovirus-associated TCR beta chains recognize cytomegalovirus antigens. The classifier was reported to diagnose cytomegalovirus status with high specificity and sensitivity in both the original cohort and the validation cohort. It was suggested by the authors that the approach could potentially be generalized to other disease states and immunological phenotypes. While some public TCRs were present in many individuals, most TCR sequences turned up only very rarely across donors. The validation cohort had no HLA typing available for a later analysis, so co-occurrence within that cohort was assessed over all 120 or so repertoires. In the study, approximately 150 TCR beta chains were listed as associated with cytomegalovirus.

The CDR3 covers 15 residues, taking in both the cysteine and the phenylalanine. CDR3 DNA is the only sequence kept; it has 45 bases, read in frame from the first base. V drops 6 bases and J drops 4 bases, leaving 18 bases in between. The germline V gene gives CDR1 as MNHEY and CDR2 as SVGAGI. Libraries were prepared through the immunoSEQ multiplex PCR assay. As for the original processing: A statistical classification framework was built for diagnosing cytomegalovirus status from the catalog of TCR beta chain sequences. This is the immuneACCESS table as TCRdb keeps it, with only in-frame sequences that have V and J called. A part of the clones is gone; compared with another copy, unresolved V genes explain less than half, and the rest is unexplained. From that table come the V and J calls and clone size; the DNA was used to work out D and trimming. The sample includes 150,000 to 200,000 clones, with more than 75% observed a single time. Around 1.6% of the sample goes to the ten largest clones.

This clone was detected only once. Its recognized antigen is unknown. Within one base of it there is no much larger clone, and no base qualities were kept. The donors were included in the validation cohort of 90 to 150 subjects, a group kept apart from the roughly 700-subject first cohort. Sequencing input: PBMCs. This chain joins TRBV6-5 to TRBJ1-1, with a weak D call of TRBD1 (5 bases match). The TCR comes from a woman between 18 and 29 years old in good health and CMV-seronegative. The CDR3 is CASRSPGGGRTEAFF. The base sequence is TGTGCCAGCAGGTCCCCCGGGGGAGGTCGCACTGAAGCTTTCTTT.